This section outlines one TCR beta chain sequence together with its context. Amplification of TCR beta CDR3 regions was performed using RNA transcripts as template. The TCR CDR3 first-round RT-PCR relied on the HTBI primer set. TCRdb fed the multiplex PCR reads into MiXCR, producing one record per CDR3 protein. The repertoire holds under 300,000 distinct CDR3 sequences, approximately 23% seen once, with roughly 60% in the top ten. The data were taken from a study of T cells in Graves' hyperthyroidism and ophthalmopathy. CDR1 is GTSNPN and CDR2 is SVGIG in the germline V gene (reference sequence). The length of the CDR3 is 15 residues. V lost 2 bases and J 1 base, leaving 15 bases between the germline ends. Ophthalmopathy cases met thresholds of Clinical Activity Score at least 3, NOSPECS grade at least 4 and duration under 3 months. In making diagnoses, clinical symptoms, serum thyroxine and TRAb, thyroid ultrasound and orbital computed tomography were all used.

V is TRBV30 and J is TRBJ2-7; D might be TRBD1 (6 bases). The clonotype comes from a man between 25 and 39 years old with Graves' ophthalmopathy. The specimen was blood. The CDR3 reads CAWSFARDISYEQYF. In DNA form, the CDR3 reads TGTGCCTGGAGTTTTGCCCGGGACATATCCTACGAGCAGTACTTC. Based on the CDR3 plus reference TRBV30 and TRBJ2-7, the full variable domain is SQTIHQWPATLVQPVGSPLSLECTVEGTSNPNLYWYRQAAGRGLQLLFYSVGIGQISSEVPQNLSASRPQDRQFILSSKKLLLSDSGFYLCAWSFARDISYEQYFGPGTRLTVT.